The rows below give T cell receptor beta chains drawn from one sample of a study of control samples from healthy donors and cancer patients. Repertoires were generated with immunoSEQ multiplex PCR, while TCRdb's copy carries only in-frame clones and drops some. The repertoire consists of some 120,000 clones, with approximately 94% occurring once and the leading ten covering 1.5% to 2%. The sample consisted of PBMCs. The receptors come from a man in his fifties or sixties with head and neck cancer. CDR3s include the opening cysteine and the closing phenylalanine or tryptophan. Fields, in order: CDR3 DNA, CDR3 protein, V gene, D gene, clone size, J gene. D genes are given only for firm matches. Size values are once, few and many counts, or a class for expanded clones, and some rows have none.

DNA: TGTGCCAGCAGTTTATCTTTGGGGACCCGCGATCGCTACACCTTC; CDR3: CASSLSLGTRDRYTF; V: TRBV28; D: .; size: .; J: TRBJ1-2
DNA: TGTGCCACCAGTGATGGTGCGGGGTCGGGCACAGATACGCAGTATTTT; CDR3: CATSDGAGSGTDTQYF; V: TRBV24-1; D: .; size: .; J: TRBJ2-3
DNA: TGTGCCAGCAGCACCCAGGGGGGGGTTAATTCACCCCTCCACTTT; CDR3: CASSTQGGVNSPLHF; V: TRBV7-3; D: TRBD1; size: .; J: TRBJ1-6
DNA: TGCAGCGCACCCCAGACGGGAAACTATGGCTACACCTTC; CDR3: CSAPQTGNYGYTF; V: TRBV29-1; D: .; size: .; J: TRBJ1-2
DNA: TGTGCCAGCAGGGACCGGGACTCCCTATACTTC; CDR3: CASRDRDSLYF; V: TRBV6-5; D: .; size: .; J: TRBJ2-5
DNA: TGTGCCAGCGGGTCTAGCACAGATACGCAGTATTTT; CDR3: CASGSSTDTQYF; V: TRBV28; D: .; size: .; J: TRBJ2-3
DNA: TGTGCCAGCAGATATGGGACACCCAACACTGAAGCTTTCTTT; CDR3: CASRYGTPNTEAFF; V: TRBV27; D: .; size: once; J: TRBJ1-1
DNA: TGCGCCAGCAGCTTGGTATTCGGGGAGGCACCCCTCCACTTT; CDR3: CASSLVFGEAPLHF; V: TRBV5-1; D: .; size: .; J: TRBJ1-6
DNA: TGTGCCAGCAGCTCATGGGGCCTAGCGGGGGTCCGGGAGACCCAGTACTTC; CDR3: CASSSWGLAGVRETQYF; V: TRBV5-6; D: TRBD2; size: .; J: TRBJ2-5
DNA: TGCAGTGCTAGTGCAGGTCCTCAGCCCCAGCATTTT; CDR3: CSASAGPQPQHF; V: TRBV20-1; D: .; size: .; J: TRBJ1-5
DNA: TGTGGAACGGGGGACAGGGACATTTCTGGAGGAACCCTCCACTTT; CDR3: CGTGDRDISGGTLHF; V: TRBV5-6; D: TRBD1; size: .; J: TRBJ1-6
DNA: TGTGCCAGCAGCTTGGAGGGACAGAATTCACCCCTCCACTTT; CDR3: CASSLEGQNSPLHF; V: TRBV5-5; D: TRBD1; size: once; J: TRBJ1-6
DNA: TGTGCCAGCAGCCCCCTCGACAGGACCTACGAGCAGTACTTC; CDR3: CASSPLDRTYEQYF; V: TRBV6-2/TRBV6-3; D: .; size: .; J: TRBJ2-7
DNA: TGTGCCAGCAGCCAACCCGGACGGACGACTAGCGGGAGGTTCTACGAGCAGTACTTC; CDR3: CASSQPGRTTSGRFYEQYF; V: TRBV14; D: TRBD2; size: .; J: TRBJ2-7
DNA: TGTGCCAGCAGCCCCCCTTCGGGAGGGGCAGCCACTGAAGCTTTCTTT; CDR3: CASSPPSGGAATEAFF; V: TRBV9; D: .; size: .; J: TRBJ1-1
DNA: TGCGCCAGCAGAAGGGGCCAAGAGACCCAGTACTTC; CDR3: CASRRGQETQYF; V: TRBV5-1; D: .; size: .; J: TRBJ2-5